A single sample is the source of the 6 T cell receptor beta chains below, sequenced in a study of CD8+ T cells in alopecia areata. As the sequencing template, cDNA was produced by extracting RNA and reverse transcribing it. Produced via immunoSEQ multiplex PCR; TCRdb's table is partial and in-frame only. This record lists 1,300 to 1,500 clones, none seen once only, and the top ten clones contain approximately 40%. Sample: lesional skin. Receptors were obtained from a C3H/HeJ mouse with alopecia areata. Strain haplotype at MHC: H2-k.

Note on this clone: The junction differs from germline at one of its ends, possibly a read error. The genes and germline here are from mouse. The CDR3 end lies 4 residues beyond the end of the read and is filled in from the germline J gene. The chain combines TRBV29 with TRBJ2-7; TRBD2 agrees at 10 bases. This CDR3 region has 13 residues. Germline V CDR1 and CDR2: MSHET, SYDVDS. The CDR3 DNA, read in part, is TGTGCCAGCAGCGGGACTGGGGTCTAT. It is translated as CASSGTGVY. The full CDR3 is CASSGTGVYEQYF.

Relative to its sample, this clone is medium-sized. Gene names denote mouse genes. The sequenced fragment ends 4 residues before the CDR3 boundary, so the rest is inferred from the germline J gene. The gene calls are TRBV5 and TRBJ1-1, with 9 bases aligning to TRBD1. The CDR3 is 14 residues long. Germline CDR1 and CDR2: LGHNA and YNLKQL (reference sequence). V dropped 1 base and J dropped 3; count of bases not matched to a gene: 0. CDR3 sequence reads: CASSQGDRDTEVFF. The CDR3 DNA, read in part, is TGTGCCAGCAGCCAAGGGGACAGGGACACA.

This clone was seen repeatedly, ten times or more. Each gene name is a mouse one. Read sequence stops 4 residues before the CDR3 end, and the germline J gene provides the missing end. The rearrangement uses TRBV14 and TRBJ2-7; 12 nucleotides agree with TRBD2. The CDR3 runs 15 residues. The germline gives CDR1 SGHDT, CDR2 FRDEAV. The chain's CDR3 is CASSFGLGGEYEQYF. Incomplete CDR3 DNA: TGTGCCAGCAGTTTCGGACTGGGGGGGGAATAT.

This clone was counted at least ten times. Gene names denote mouse genes. The read ends 4 residues before the CDR3 terminus; that terminus is restored from the germline J gene. This sequence joins TRBV19 and TRBJ2-1; a possible D gene is TRBD1 (6 bases). The length of the CDR3 is 16 residues. Trimming removed 2 bases from V and 1 base from J, with 13 bases in between. CDR1 and CDR2 from the germline V gene are FNHDT and SITEND (reference sequence). The DNA read from the CDR3 is TGTGCCAGCAGTATTGGCAGGGGAGGGAACTATGCT. It codes for CASSIGRGGNYA. In full, the CDR3 is CASSIGRGGNYAEQFF.

This clone was seen at least ten times. Translating the DNA gives a protein that differs from the TCRdb entry at residue 13; the protein shown here is that DNA translation. Mouse gene names apply. Read data end 3 residues before the CDR3 end; the end is taken from the germline J gene. The chain links TRBV13-1 to TRBJ1-6; the match to TRBD1 covers 10 bases. TRBJ1-6 is treated as an ORF (open reading frame) with a function not yet certain. This CDR3 region has 16 residues. The germline CDR1 and CDR2 sequences are NSHNY and SYGAGN. After removal of 2 bases from V and 7 bases from J, the junction contained 6 bases not matched to a gene. This CDR3 is CASSDAGTGVNSPLYF. CDR3 bases read: TGTGCCAGCAGTGACGCCGGGACAGGGGTAAATTCGCCC.

The table lists this clone with many counts. Gene names refer to mouse genes. The read stops 4 residues short of the end of the CDR3; the missing end is completed from the germline J gene. This chain uses TRBV13-2 with TRBJ2-1; 12 positions match TRBD2. This CDR3 contains 15 residues. Germline-derived CDR1 and CDR2 are NNHNN and SYGAGS (reference sequence). V lost 3 bases to trimming and J lost 4 bases; unmatched junction nucleotides: 2. The CDR3: CASGGDWGVYAEQFF. The sequenced CDR3 bases are TGTGCCAGCGGTGGGGACTGGGGGGTTTATGCT.